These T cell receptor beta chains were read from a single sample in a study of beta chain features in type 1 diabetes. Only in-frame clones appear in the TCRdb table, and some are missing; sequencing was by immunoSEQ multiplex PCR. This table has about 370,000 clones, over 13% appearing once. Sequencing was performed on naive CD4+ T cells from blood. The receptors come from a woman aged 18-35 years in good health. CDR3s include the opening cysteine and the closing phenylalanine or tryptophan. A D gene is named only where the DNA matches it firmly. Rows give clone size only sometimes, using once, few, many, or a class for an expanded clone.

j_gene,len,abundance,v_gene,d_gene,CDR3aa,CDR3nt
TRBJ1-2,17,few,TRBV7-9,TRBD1,CASSSPKAGGQNYGYTF,TGTGCCAGCAGCTCTCCTAAGGCCGGGGGACAGAACTATGGCTACACCTTC
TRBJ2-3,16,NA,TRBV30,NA,CAWSRLGPGAADTQYF,TGTGCCTGGAGTAGGCTCGGTCCGGGAGCCGCAGATACGCAGTATTTT
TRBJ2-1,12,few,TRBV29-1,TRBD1,CSVHATGLLPFF,TGCAGCGTCCACGCGACAGGGCTTCTACCGTTCTTC
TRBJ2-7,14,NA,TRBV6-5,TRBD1,CATESGQGIYEQYF,TGTGCCACCGAATCGGGACAGGGTATTTACGAGCAGTACTTC
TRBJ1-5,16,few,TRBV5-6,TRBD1,CASSSLDRGGNQPQHF,TGTGCCAGCAGCTCCCTGGACAGGGGAGGGAATCAGCCCCAGCATTTT
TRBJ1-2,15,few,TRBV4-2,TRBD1,CASSNPTGVDYGYTF,TGTGCCAGCAGCAACCCGACAGGGGTGGACTATGGCTACACCTTC
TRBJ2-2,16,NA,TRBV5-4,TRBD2,CASSLGRTSGTGELFF,TGTGCCAGCAGCCTAGGGAGGACTAGCGGGACCGGGGAGCTGTTTTTT
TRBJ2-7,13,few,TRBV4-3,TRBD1,CASSRDRAYEQYF,TGCGCCAGCAGCCGGGACAGGGCCTACGAGCAGTACTTC
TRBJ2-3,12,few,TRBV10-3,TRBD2,CALRGGTDTQYF,TGTGCCCTTCGGGGGGGTACAGATACGCAGTATTTT
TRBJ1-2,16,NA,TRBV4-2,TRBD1,CASSQGGTGVLDGYTF,TGTGCCAGCAGCCAAGGGGGGACAGGGGTCCTCGACGGCTACACCTTC
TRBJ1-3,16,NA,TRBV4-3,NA,CASSQDLGGSGNTIYF,TGCGCCAGCAGCCAAGATTTAGGGGGTTCTGGAAACACCATATATTTT
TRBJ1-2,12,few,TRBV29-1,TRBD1,CSVDWRGQGYTF,TGCAGCGTTGACTGGAGGGGGCAAGGCTACACCTTC
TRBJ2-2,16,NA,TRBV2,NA,CASSRQGTLDTGELFF,TGTGCCAGTTCACGGCAGGGAACTCTGGACACCGGGGAGCTGTTTTTT
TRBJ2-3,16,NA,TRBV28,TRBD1,CASSLLGTGVPDTQYF,TGTGCCAGCAGTTTATTAGGGACAGGGGTCCCAGATACGCAGTATTTT
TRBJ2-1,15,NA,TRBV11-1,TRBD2,CASSLSGISYNEQFF,TGTGCCAGCAGCTTAAGCGGGATATCCTACAATGAGCAGTTCTTC
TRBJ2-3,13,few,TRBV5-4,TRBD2,CASSFGRGNTQYF,TGTGCCAGCAGCTTCGGGAGGGGAAATACGCAGTATTTT
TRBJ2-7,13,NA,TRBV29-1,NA,CSVEIPGTYEQYF,TGCAGCGTTGAGATCCCAGGGACCTACGAGCAGTACTTC
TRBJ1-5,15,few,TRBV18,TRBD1,CASSPFDRGLQPQHF,TGTGCCAGCTCACCTTTCGACAGGGGGCTTCAGCCCCAGCATTTT
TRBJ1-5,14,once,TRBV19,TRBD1,CASRGDRENQPQHF,TGTGCCAGTAGGGGGGACAGGGAGAATCAGCCCCAGCATTTT
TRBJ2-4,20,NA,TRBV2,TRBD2,CASSGAVGGTSGGAKNIQYF,TGTGCCAGCAGTGGGGCCGTTGGGGGGACTAGCGGAGGAGCCAAAAACATTCAGTACTTC
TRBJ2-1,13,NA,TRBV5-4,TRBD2,CASSRLAGDEQFF,TGTGCCAGCAGCCGACTAGCGGGGGATGAGCAGTTCTTC
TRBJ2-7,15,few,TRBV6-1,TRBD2,CASSTGLAGAHEQYF,TGTGCCAGCAGTACGGGACTAGCGGGAGCCCACGAGCAGTACTTC
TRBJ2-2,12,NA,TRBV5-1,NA,CASSIEVRELFF,TGCGCCAGCAGTATCGAGGTACGGGAGCTGTTTTTT
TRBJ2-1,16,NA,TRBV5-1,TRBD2,CASSFAYSGIYNEQFF,TGCGCCAGCAGCTTTGCCTATAGCGGGATCTACAATGAGCAGTTCTTC
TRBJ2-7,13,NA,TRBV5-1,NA,CASNPTTSYEQYF,TGCGCCAGCAACCCAACGACATCGTACGAGCAGTACTTC
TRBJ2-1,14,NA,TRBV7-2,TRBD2,CASSPGTTNPGRFF,TGTGCCAGCAGCCCCGGGACTACCAACCCGGGAAGGTTCTTC
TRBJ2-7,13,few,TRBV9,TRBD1,CASSSGGSYEQYF,TGTGCCAGCAGCTCAGGGGGCTCCTACGAGCAGTACTTC
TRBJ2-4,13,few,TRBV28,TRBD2,CATMTSGRVIQYF,TGTGCCACCATGACTAGCGGGAGGGTCATTCAGTACTTC
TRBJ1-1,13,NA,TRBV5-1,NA,CASSIHRVTEAFF,TGCGCCAGCAGCATCCACAGGGTTACTGAAGCTTTCTTT
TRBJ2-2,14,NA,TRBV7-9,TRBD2,CASRTSGSTGELFF,TGTGCCAGCAGGACTAGCGGGAGCACCGGGGAGCTGTTTTTT
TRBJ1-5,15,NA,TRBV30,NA,CAWRAGGNSNQPQHF,TGTGCCTGGAGGGCCGGCGGGAATAGCAATCAGCCCCAGCATTTT
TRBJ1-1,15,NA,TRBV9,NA,CASSVTGAMNTEAFF,TGTGCCAGCAGCGTGACAGGTGCAATGAACACTGAAGCTTTCTTT
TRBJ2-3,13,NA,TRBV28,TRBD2,CATTAGGTDTQYF,TGTGCCACCACAGCGGGAGGCACAGATACGCAGTATTTT
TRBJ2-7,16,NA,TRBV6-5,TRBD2,CASSYSMAGGAYEQYF,TGTGCCAGCAGTTACTCGATGGCGGGAGGCGCCTACGAGCAGTACTTC
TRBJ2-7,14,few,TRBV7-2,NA,CASSFRGSPYEQYF,TGTGCCAGCAGCTTCCGGGGTTCACCCTACGAGCAGTACTTC
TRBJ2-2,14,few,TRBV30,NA,CAGNRFSNTGELFF,TGTGCCGGAAACAGATTTTCGAACACCGGGGAGCTGTTTTTT
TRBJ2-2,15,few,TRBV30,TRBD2,CAWDGTSGSTGELFF,TGTGCCTGGGACGGGACTAGCGGGAGTACCGGGGAGCTGTTTTTT